Following are 30 T cell receptor beta chains from one sample sequenced in a study of blood T cells in healthy people across ages. The authors ran a second PCR of roughly 6 to 12 cycles using a sample-barcoded 5' primer and a J-beta primer mix. TCRdb processed the 5' RACE reads anew with MiXCR; each CDR3 protein has one entry. The sample has roughly 640,000 distinct CDR3 sequences, approximately 30% seen once. Material: blood. Receptors originate from a woman older than 75 in good health.

This clonotype was found many times. This chain connects TRBV10-3 to TRBJ1-2; D not certain. Trimming removed 5 bases from V and 0 bases from J, with 7 bases in between. CDR1 and CDR2 from the germline V gene are ENHRY and SYGVKD. The CDR3 consists of 13 residues. CDR3 coding DNA: TGTGCCATCAGTACCGACTCTAACTATGGCTACACCTTC. This codes for CAISTDSNYGYTF.

This clonotype appeared many times. The chain is built from TRBV10-3 and TRBJ1-1; 8 bases match TRBD1. This CDR3 has 13 residues. Trimming took 4 bases from V and 5 from J; bases not matched to a gene: 3. In germline, CDR1 is ENHRY, CDR2 SYGVKD. CDR3 region: CAISGQGRTEAFF. The CDR3 coding sequence is TGTGCCATCAGTGGACAGGGGAGAACTGAAGCTTTCTTT.

The sample holds many counts of this clonotype. The genes are TRBV27 and TRBJ1-6; 7 bases map to TRBD1. V lost 3 bases and J lost 14; bases outside the gene matches: 10. The CDR3 runs 14 residues. Per the germline V gene, CDR1 is MNHEY and CDR2 is SMNVEV (reference sequence). The DNA for the CDR3 is TGTGCCAGCAGTTTTGGGGACAGTTCTCAGGCCCTCCACTTT. Protein product: CASSFGDSSQALHF.

This clonotype was counted once. This may come from a read error, since a much larger clone is one base off. The V and J genes are TRBV10-3 and TRBJ2-7; D is perhaps TRBD2 (6 bases). CDR1 and CDR2 from the germline V gene are ENHRY and SYGVKD. The CDR3 runs 15 residues. CDR3 coding DNA: TGTGCCACCAGTGAGTGGAAAGACGGGAGATACGAGCAGTACTTC. Its translation is CATSEWKDGRYEQYF.

This clonotype showed up just a few times. This may stem from a read error, because a much larger clone lies one nucleotide away. The rearrangement uses TRBV20-1 and TRBJ2-7, with D perhaps matching TRBD2 (7 bases). V gave up 5 bases and J gave up 3 bases, with 14 bases separating them. Per the germline V gene, CDR1 is DFQATT and CDR2 is SNEGSKA (reference sequence). The CDR3 runs 13 residues. The CDR3 here is CSAYDGGLYEQYF. DNA of the CDR3: TGCAGTGCTTATGACGGGGGGCTCTACGAGCAGTACTTC.

The table lists this clonotype with many counts. The chain carries TRBV5-1 and TRBJ2-7; 9 nucleotides agree with TRBD1. Germline V CDR1 and CDR2: SGHRS, YFSETQ. V was clipped by 0 bases and J by 2 bases; unmatched bases: 6. The CDR3 sequence is 16 residues long. This chain's CDR3 is CASSLAGTGFPYEQYF. The CDR3 region has the DNA TGCGCCAGCAGCTTGGCGGGGACAGGGTTTCCCTACGAGCAGTACTTC.

The table lists this clonotype with many counts. This chain links TRBV20-1 with TRBJ2-3; 7 nucleotides match TRBD1. Germline CDR1 reads DFQATT; CDR2 reads SNEGSKA (reference sequence). V lost 7 bases and J lost 6; bases outside the gene matches: 10. This CDR3 region has 13 residues. The chain's CDR3 is CSVQGVGEDTQYF. Written as DNA, the CDR3 is TGCAGTGTCCAGGGGGTAGGGGAGGATACGCAGTATTTT.

This clonotype has at least ten counts. Germline and junction disagree at one end, which may indicate a read error. This sequence joins TRBV5-1 and TRBJ2-3; 12 nucleotides match TRBD2. The length of the CDR3 is 15 residues. Germline V CDR1 and CDR2: SGHRS, YFSETQ. This CDR3 reads CASSLLAGGSDTQYF. The DNA for the CDR3 is TGTGCCAGCAGTTTACTAGCGGGGGGTAGTGATACGCAGTATTTT.

This chain connects TRBV6-2 or TRBV6-3 to TRBJ1-5, with TRBD1 matching 7 bases. CDR1 is MNHEY, CDR2 SVGEGT, per germline. The CDR3 length is 16 residues. V shed 6 bases, J shed 1 base, and the junction held 9 bases outside the gene matches. The CDR3 protein is CASRLGGRGSNQPQHF. As DNA, the CDR3 is TGTGCCAGCAGGCTAGGGGGCAGGGGAAGCAATCAGCCCCAGCATTTT.

This clonotype was detected ten times or more. V gene TRBV12-3 or TRBV12-4 combines with J gene TRBJ2-5; D might be TRBD1 (6 bases). V was shortened by 6 bases and J by 4 bases, with 18 bases between the two germline ends. The CDR3 totals 15 residues. CDR3 residues: CASRLGAIPRETQYF. The CDR3 nucleotides read TGTGCCAGCAGGCTGGGGGCTATTCCGAGAGAGACCCAGTACTTC.

Ten or more counts support this clonotype. The chain links TRBV5-1 to TRBJ1-2, with D unclear. Between the trimmed V and J ends, which lost 4 bases and 0 bases, there was a span of 16 bases. CDR1 is SGHRS, CDR2 YFSETQ, per germline. The CDR3 runs 16 residues. In DNA form, the CDR3 reads TGCGCCAGCAGCACCGAACCGAGGCGGACTAACTATGGCTACACCTTC. It encodes CASSTEPRRTNYGYTF. Full variable domain (outside the CDR3, taken from reference TRBV5-1 and TRBJ1-2): KAGVTQTPRYLIKTRGQQVTLSCSPISGHRSVSWYQQTPGQGLQFLFEYFSETQRNKGNFPGRFSGRQFSNSRSEMNVSTLELGDSALYLCASSTEPRRTNYGYTFGSGTRLTVV.

In this sample, this clonotype turned up many times. A much larger clone differs by one base, so this may be a read error. V and J are TRBV7-9 and TRBJ2-5; 12 bases match TRBD2. The V gene's germline CDR1 is SEHNR and CDR2 FQNEAQ (reference sequence). The V and J ends lost 5 bases and 11 bases, in that order; junction bases with no gene match: 15. This CDR3 spans 16 amino acids. DNA for the CDR3: TGTGCCAGCAGCCCAGGACTAGCGGGGCCCTTCAATGAGCAGTACTTC. This encodes CASSPGLAGPFNEQYF.

This clonotype was seen only a few times. With a much larger clone just one base away, this may be a read error. The chain carries TRBV7-3 and TRBJ2-7, with TRBD2 matching 11 bases. Per germline, CDR1 SGHTA and CDR2 FQGTGA. This CDR3 region has 16 residues. The J segment lost 7 bases and the V segment lost 2 bases, leaving 10 bases of the junction unmatched. The CDR3 region is CASSLSPSGGNNEQYF. The CDR3 nucleotides read TGTGCCAGCAGCTTATCCCCTAGCGGGGGGAACAATGAGCAGTACTTC.

This clonotype was seen ten or more times. The J gene is TRBJ2-7, the V gene TRBV7-6; tentatively, D is TRBD1 (5 bases). There are 15 residues in the CDR3. V was cut by 6 bases and J by 3 bases, with 18 bases left in between. Germline CDR1 SGHVS, CDR2 FNYEAQ. The CDR3 DNA is TGTGCCAGCAGTCTCGCGGCAGGACATCTCTACGAGCAGTACTTC. Its protein is CASSLAAGHLYEQYF.

This clonotype is a singleton in its sample. A much bigger clone sits one base away, suggesting this may be a read error. The chain uses TRBV7-2 and TRBJ1-1; no definite D call. Germline V gene lookup returns CDR1 SGHTA and CDR2 FQGNSA. The length of the CDR3 is 15 residues. The CDR3 region is CASNLGRGIATEAFF. The CDR3 bases are TGTGCCAGCAACTTAGGACGGGGTATTGCGACTGAAGCTTTCTTT.

This clonotype has just a few counts. The chain is built from TRBV27 and TRBJ1-2, with D perhaps TRBD1 (6 bases). Germline CDR1 reads MNHEY; CDR2 reads SMNVEV (reference sequence). Trimming took 7 bases from V and 2 from J, leaving 14 bases between them. The CDR3 sequence is 14 residues long. The CDR3 region is CASKRQGSNYGYTF. CDR3 nucleotide sequence: TGTGCCAGCAAACGGCAGGGGAGCAACTATGGCTACACCTTC.

This clonotype has a count of ten or more. The chain combines TRBV7-2 with TRBJ1-1; TRBD1 is a possible D gene (5 bases). Deletions cut 1 base from V and 4 bases from J, with 13 bases between. CDR1 and CDR2 (germline): SGHTA, FQGNSA. CDR3 length equals 15 residues. CDR3 loop: CASSLVLGTSTEAFF. CDR3 DNA sequence: TGTGCCAGCAGCTTAGTACTGGGGACGAGCACTGAAGCTTTCTTT.

Ten or more counts support this clonotype. This chain connects TRBV7-2 to TRBJ2-3; tentative D call: TRBD2 (6 bases). This CDR3 is 14 amino acids long. Germline CDR1 is SGHTA and CDR2 is FQGNSA. V was trimmed by 5 bases and J by 0 bases, leaving 9 bases between them. The CDR3 is CASSPGLSTDTQYF. CDR3 DNA: TGTGCCAGCAGCCCGGGACTGAGCACAGATACGCAGTATTTT.

This clonotype showed up many times. The V gene is TRBV7-2, the J gene TRBJ2-4; 10 nucleotides line up with TRBD1. Germline-derived CDR1 and CDR2 are SGHTA and FQGNSA. The CDR3 totals 16 residues. V was clipped by 5 bases and J by 3 bases; unmatched bases: 7. The CDR3 loop is CASSVTGGVDKNIQYF. The CDR3 DNA is TGTGCCAGCAGCGTGACAGGGGGCGTCGACAAAAACATTCAGTACTTC.

About this clonotype: The junction does not match germline at one end; this may be a read error. This chain connects TRBV29-1 to TRBJ2-7, with unresolved D. This CDR3 has 15 residues. CDR1 and CDR2 from the germline V gene are SQVTM and ANQGSEA. This CDR3 reads CNVKTGRTGSYEQYF. CDR3 nucleotide sequence: TGCAACGTTAAAACCGGAAGGACGGGCTCTTACGAGCAGTACTTC.

A few counts support this clonotype. The chain uses TRBV20-1 and TRBJ2-2; 7 bases are shared with TRBD2. Trimming at V came to 6 bases and at J to 3 bases, leaving 7 bases not matched to a gene. Germline loops: CDR1 DFQATT, CDR2 SNEGSKA (reference sequence). The CDR3 is made up of 14 amino acids. The chain's CDR3 is CSALAGVDTGELFF. Written as DNA, the CDR3 is TGCAGTGCACTCGCGGGGGTCGACACCGGGGAGCTGTTTTTT.

The gene calls are TRBV30 and TRBJ1-1; no clear D gene. Germline V CDR1 and CDR2: GTSNPN, SVGIG (reference sequence). Trimming removed 0 bases from V and 4 bases from J, with 12 bases in between. The CDR3 is 14 residues long. The CDR3 nucleotides read TGTGCCTGGAGTGTACTTTACGGGAGCACTGAAGCTTTCTTT. Its translation: CAWSVLYGSTEAFF.

This clonotype was observed a few times. V gene TRBV6-5 combines with J gene TRBJ2-2, with D uncertain. V was trimmed by 7 bases and J by 4 bases, leaving 10 bases between them. The CDR3 extends over 13 amino acids. The germline V gene encodes CDR1 MNHEY and CDR2 SVGAGI. The CDR3 protein is CASTQPPTGELFF. As DNA, the CDR3 is TGTGCCAGCACCCAGCCCCCCACCGGGGAGCTGTTTTTT.

This clonotype was counted many times. The chain couples TRBV7-2 to TRBJ1-6; D gene ambiguous. The CDR3 loop spans 14 amino acids. The germline V gene has CDR1 SGHTA and CDR2 FQGNSA. Trimming left V 1 base short and J 7 bases short, with 8 bases between. Written as DNA, the CDR3 is TGTGCCAGCAGCTTAGATAGGGTGAATTCACCCCTCCACTTT. This translates into CASSLDRVNSPLHF. The full variable domain, completed using reference TRBV7-2 and TRBJ1-6, is GAGVSQSPSNKVTEKGKDVELRCDPISGHTALYWYRQSLGQGLEFLIYFQGNSAPDKSGLPSDRFSAERTGGSVSTLTIQRTQQEDSAVYLCASSLDRVNSPLHFGNGTRLTVT.

This clonotype has just a few counts. A much larger clone differs from this one at a single base, so this may be a read error. The genes are TRBV5-4 and TRBJ2-7; 7 positions match TRBD1. This CDR3 is built from 15 residues. Unmatched junction bases numbered 12, after V lost 3 bases and J lost 6 bases. Germline CDR1 is SGHNT and CDR2 is YYREEE (reference sequence). For the CDR3, the DNA is TGTGCCAGCAGCTGGGGTAATAGGCAGGGGGTCGAGCAGTACTTC. This translates into CASSWGNRQGVEQYF.

This clonotype came up a few times. The rearrangement joins TRBV7-8 to TRBJ2-1; 7 bases line up with TRBD1. Trimming at V came to 2 bases and at J to 7 bases, leaving 8 bases not matched to a gene. This CDR3 has 15 amino acids. The germline CDR1 and CDR2 sequences are SGHVS and FQNEAQ. The CDR3 is CASSLTTNRGNEQFF. The CDR3, as DNA: TGTGCCAGCAGCTTAACCACTAACAGGGGTAATGAGCAGTTCTTC. Combining the CDR3 with reference TRBV7-8 and TRBJ2-1 gives the whole variable domain GAGVSQSPRYKVAKRGQDVALRCDPISGHVSLFWYQQALGQGPEFLTYFQNEAQLDKSGLPSDRFFAERPEGSVSTLKIQRTQQEDSAVYLCASSLTTNRGNEQFFGPGTRLTVL.

In this sample, this clonotype turned up a few times. The rearrangement links TRBV3-1 to TRBJ2-1; weak D call: TRBD1 (5 bases). Germline V CDR1 and CDR2: LGHDT, YNNKEL (reference sequence). The CDR3 loop spans 14 amino acids. The germline V and J ends were trimmed by 1 base and 13 bases, with 17 bases remaining between them. The CDR3 loop reads CASSQGLGPRTQFF. The CDR3 region has the DNA TGTGCCAGCAGCCAAGGATTGGGGCCGAGGACCCAGTTCTTC.

A remark on this clonotype: This may come from a read error, since a much larger clone is one base off. The J gene is TRBJ2-5, the V gene TRBV5-1; a possible D gene is TRBD1 (5 bases). The germline CDR1 and CDR2 sequences are SGHRS and YFSETQ. This CDR3 spans 15 amino acids. The CDR3, as DNA: TGCACCAGCAGCTTCGCCGGTACAGGCCAAGAGACCCAGTACTTC. Translating gives CTSSFAGTGQETQYF. Full variable domain (outside the CDR3, taken from reference TRBV5-1 and TRBJ2-5): KAGVTQTPRYLIKTRGQQVTLSCSPISGHRSVSWYQQTPGQGLQFLFEYFSETQRNKGNFPGRFSGRQFSNSRSEMNVSTLELGDSALYLCTSSFAGTGQETQYFGPGTRLLVL.

This clonotype was seen ten or more times. The genes are TRBV11-1 and TRBJ2-4; TRBD2 agrees at 9 bases. Looked up from germline, CDR1 is SGHAT and CDR2 is FQDESV (reference sequence). This CDR3 region has 17 residues. V gave up 1 base and J gave up 1 base; unmatched junction bases: 5. CDR3 coding DNA: TGTGCCAGCAGCTTAGATGCGGGGGGGCGGGCCAAAAACATTCAGTACTTC. Translation gives CASSLDAGGRAKNIQYF.

Written as DNA, the CDR3 is TGTGCCAGCAGTCCCGGGACAGTAACTAGAACAGATGTGCAGTATTTT. Residues: CASSPGTVTRTDVQYF. The chain recombines TRBV12-3 or TRBV12-4 with TRBJ2-3; TRBD1 aligns across 7 bases. The trim removed 5 bases at V and 11 bases at J, leaving 19 bases unmatched. CDR3 length equals 16 residues.